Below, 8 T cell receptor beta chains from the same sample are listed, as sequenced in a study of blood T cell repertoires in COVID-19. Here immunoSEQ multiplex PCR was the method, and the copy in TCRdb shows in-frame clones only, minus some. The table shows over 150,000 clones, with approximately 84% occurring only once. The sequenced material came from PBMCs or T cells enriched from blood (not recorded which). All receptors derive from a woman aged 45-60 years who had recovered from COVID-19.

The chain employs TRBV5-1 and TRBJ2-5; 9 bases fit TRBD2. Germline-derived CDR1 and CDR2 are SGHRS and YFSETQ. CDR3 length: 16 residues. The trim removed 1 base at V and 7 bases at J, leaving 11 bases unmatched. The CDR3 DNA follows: TGCGCCAGCAGCTTGTCGTTGGTAGCGGGAGTCGCGACCCAGTACTTC. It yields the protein CASSLSLVAGVATQYF.

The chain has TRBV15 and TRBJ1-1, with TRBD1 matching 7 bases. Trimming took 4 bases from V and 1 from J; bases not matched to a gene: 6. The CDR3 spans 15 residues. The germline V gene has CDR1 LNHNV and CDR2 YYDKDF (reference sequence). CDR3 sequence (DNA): TGTGCCACCAGCACCAGACAGGGTCCGAACACTGAAGCTTTCTTT. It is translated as CATSTRQGPNTEAFF.

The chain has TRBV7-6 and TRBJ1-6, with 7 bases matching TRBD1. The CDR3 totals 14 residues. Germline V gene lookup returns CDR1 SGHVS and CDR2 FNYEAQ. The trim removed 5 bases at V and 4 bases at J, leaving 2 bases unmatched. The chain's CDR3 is CASSQGQYNSPLHF. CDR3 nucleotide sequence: TGTGCCAGCAGCCAGGGACAGTATAATTCACCCCTCCACTTT.

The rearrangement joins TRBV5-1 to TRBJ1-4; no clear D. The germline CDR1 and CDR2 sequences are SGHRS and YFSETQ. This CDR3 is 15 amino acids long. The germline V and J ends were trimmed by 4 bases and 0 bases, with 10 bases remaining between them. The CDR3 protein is CASSLGSATNEKLFF. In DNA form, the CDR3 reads TGCGCCAGCAGCCTCGGGTCTGCAACTAATGAAAAACTGTTTTTT.

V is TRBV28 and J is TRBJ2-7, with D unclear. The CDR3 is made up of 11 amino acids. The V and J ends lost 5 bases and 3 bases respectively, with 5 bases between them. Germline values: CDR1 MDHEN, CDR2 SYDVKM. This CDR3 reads CASSRSYEQYF. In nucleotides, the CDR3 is TGTGCCAGCAGTCGGAGCTACGAGCAGTACTTC.

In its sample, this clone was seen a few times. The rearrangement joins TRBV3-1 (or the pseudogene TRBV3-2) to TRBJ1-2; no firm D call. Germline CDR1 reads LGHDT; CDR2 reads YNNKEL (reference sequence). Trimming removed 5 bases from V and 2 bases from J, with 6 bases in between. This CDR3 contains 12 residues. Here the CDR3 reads CASSEKNYGYTF. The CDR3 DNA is TGTGCCAGCAGCGAGAAGAACTATGGCTACACCTTC.

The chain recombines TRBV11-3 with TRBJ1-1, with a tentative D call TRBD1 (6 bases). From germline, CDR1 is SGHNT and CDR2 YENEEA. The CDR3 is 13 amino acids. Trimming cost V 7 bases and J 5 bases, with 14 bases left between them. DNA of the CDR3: TGTGCCAGCAACGTCAGGGGAAGAACTGAAGCTTTCTTT. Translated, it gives CASNVRGRTEAFF.

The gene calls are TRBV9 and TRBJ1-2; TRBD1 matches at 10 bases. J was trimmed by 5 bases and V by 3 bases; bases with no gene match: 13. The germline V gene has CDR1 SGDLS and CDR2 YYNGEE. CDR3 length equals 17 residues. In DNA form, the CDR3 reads TGTGCCAGCAGCGCAAACACCCTGGGACAGGGGATGTATGGCTACACCTTC. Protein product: CASSANTLGQGMYGYTF.